This entry lists 9 T cell receptor beta chains sequenced from one sample in a study of CD8 T cells in Susac syndrome. Reverse transcription used roughly 0.5 to 1 ug RNA and random hexamers. TCRdb re-analysed the immunoSEQ multiplex PCR reads in MiXCR, keeping a single row per CDR3 protein. In the table there are approximately 170,000 distinct CDR3 sequences, approximately 94% of which are singletons. The sample comprised CD4+ T cells from PBMCs. These receptors all stem from a human donor with multiple sclerosis.

The chain is built from TRBV7-2 and TRBJ2-1; either TRBD1 or TRBD2 may fit D (7 bases each). In germline, CDR1 is SGHTA, CDR2 FQGNSA. This CDR3 region has 15 residues. The V gene lost 7 bases and the J gene lost 1 base, with 14 bases spanning the gap. CDR3 nucleotide sequence: TGTGCCAGCACCCGTCAGGGGGGGTCCTACAATGAGCAGTTCTTC. It translates to CASTRQGGSYNEQFF.

The table lists this clonotype with a few counts. The genes are TRBV12-3 or TRBV12-4 and TRBJ1-2, with D hard to call. The V end was cut by 4 bases, the J end by 4 bases, with 10 bases between. The CDR3 loop spans 13 amino acids. CDR3 region: CASSYRGGYGYTF. The CDR3 nucleotides read TGTGCCAGCAGTTATCGTGGTGGCTATGGCTACACCTTC.

V usage is TRBV28 and J usage is TRBJ2-7; D might be TRBD1 (5 bases). From germline, CDR1 is MDHEN and CDR2 SYDVKM. The CDR3 is made up of 15 amino acids. Trimming took off 2 bases at V and 5 bases at J, with 16 bases between the two ends. The CDR3 coding sequence is TGTGCCAGCAGTTTAAGTGACAGAACGGCTAACGAGCAGTACTTC. This sequence encodes CASSLSDRTANEQYF.

The V and J genes are TRBV10-1 and TRBJ2-3; 8 positions agree with TRBD1. CDR3 length: 15 amino acids. The trim removed 8 bases at V and 1 base at J, leaving 8 bases unmatched. CDR1 and CDR2 from the germline V gene are WNHNN and SYGVQD (reference sequence). CDR3 loop: CASGGQGLGTDTQYF. The CDR3 nucleotides are TGCGCCAGCGGCGGACAGGGTTTGGGCACAGATACGCAGTATTTT.

The chain has TRBV19 and TRBJ2-5; D ambiguous. CDR1 is LNHDA and CDR2 is SQIVND in the germline V gene (reference sequence). This CDR3 spans 13 amino acids. The V gene lost 3 bases and the J gene lost 2 bases, with 7 bases spanning the gap. Here the CDR3 DNA reads TGTGCCAGTAGTATCGGGTGGCAAGAGACCCAGTACTTC. Encoded protein: CASSIGWQETQYF.

J is TRBJ2-5 and V is TRBV5-1; 7 bases are a match to TRBD2. The V and J ends lost 4 bases and 2 bases, in that order; junction bases with no gene match: 5. The germline V gene has CDR1 SGHRS and CDR2 YFSETQ. The CDR3 is 14 amino acids. CDR3 sequence (DNA): TGCGCCAGCAGCCTTGCAGCGGGACAAGAGACCCAGTACTTC. It encodes CASSLAAGQETQYF.

This clonotype is a singleton in its sample. This rearrangement joins TRBV12-3 or TRBV12-4 to TRBJ2-7; TRBD1 aligns across 7 bases. This CDR3 has 13 residues. Trimming at V came to 3 bases and at J to 4 bases, leaving 3 bases not matched to a gene. CDR3 bases: TGTGCCAGCAGTTTCCGGACAGGTTACGAGCAGTACTTC. Translation gives CASSFRTGYEQYF.

The chain carries TRBV29-1 and TRBJ1-2; 9 bases fit TRBD1. Trimming cost V 1 base and J 8 bases; bases outside gene matches: 8. Germline loops: CDR1 SQVTM, CDR2 ANQGSEA. The CDR3 sequence is 14 residues long. The CDR3 loop reads CSVEAIGTGYGYTF. The CDR3 DNA follows: TGCAGCGTTGAAGCAATCGGGACAGGGTACGGCTACACCTTC.

The chain is built from TRBV19 and TRBJ2-2; a weak D match, TRBD2 (6 bases). Trimming took off 6 bases at V and 6 bases at J, with 14 bases between the two ends. This CDR3 region has 14 residues. Germline CDR1 is LNHDA and CDR2 is SQIVND (reference sequence). The CDR3 DNA sequence: TGTGCCAGTAGAACTAGCATAAGCTCCGGGGAGCTGTTTTTT. This encodes CASRTSISSGELFF.